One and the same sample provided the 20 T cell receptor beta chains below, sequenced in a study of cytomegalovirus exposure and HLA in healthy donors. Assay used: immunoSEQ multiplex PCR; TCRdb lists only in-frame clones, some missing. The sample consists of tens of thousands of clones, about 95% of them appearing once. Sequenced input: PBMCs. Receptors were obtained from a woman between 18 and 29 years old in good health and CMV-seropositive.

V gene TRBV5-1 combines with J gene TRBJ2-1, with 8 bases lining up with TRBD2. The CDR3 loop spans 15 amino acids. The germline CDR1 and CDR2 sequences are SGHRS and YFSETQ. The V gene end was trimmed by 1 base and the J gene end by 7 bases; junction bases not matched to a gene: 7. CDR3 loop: CASSLNGRAFNEQFF. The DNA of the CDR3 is TGCGCCAGCAGCTTGAACGGGAGGGCCTTTAATGAGCAGTTCTTC.

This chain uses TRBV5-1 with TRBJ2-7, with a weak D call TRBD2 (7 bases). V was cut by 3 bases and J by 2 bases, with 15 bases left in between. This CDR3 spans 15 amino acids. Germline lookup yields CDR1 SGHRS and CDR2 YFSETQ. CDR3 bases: TGCGCCAGCAGCTCCCTAGGGGGGGGACCCTACGAGCAGTACTTC. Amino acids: CASSSLGGGPYEQYF.

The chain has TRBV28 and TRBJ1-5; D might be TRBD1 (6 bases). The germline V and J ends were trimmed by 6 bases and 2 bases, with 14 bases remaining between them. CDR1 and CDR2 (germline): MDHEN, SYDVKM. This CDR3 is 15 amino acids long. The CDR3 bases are TGTGCCAGCAGCTACACAGGGACGGGCAATCAGCCCCAGCATTTT. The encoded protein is CASSYTGTGNQPQHF.

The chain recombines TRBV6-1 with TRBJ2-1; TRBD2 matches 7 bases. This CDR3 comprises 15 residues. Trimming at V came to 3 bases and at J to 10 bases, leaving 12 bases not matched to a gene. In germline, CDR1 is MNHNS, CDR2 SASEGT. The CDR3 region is CASSELLAALGEQFF. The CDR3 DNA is TGTGCCAGCAGTGAGCTGCTAGCGGCCCTTGGGGAGCAGTTCTTC.

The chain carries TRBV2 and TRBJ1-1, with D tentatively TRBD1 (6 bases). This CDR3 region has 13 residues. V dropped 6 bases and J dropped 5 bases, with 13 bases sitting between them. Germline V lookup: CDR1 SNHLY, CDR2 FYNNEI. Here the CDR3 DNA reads TGTGCCAGCAGGTCAGGGGTAGGGACTGAAGCTTTCTTT. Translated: CASRSGVGTEAFF.

CDR3: CASRPRAATNEKLFF. For the CDR3, the DNA is TGTGCCAGCAGACCCCGCGCTGCAACTAATGAAAAACTGTTTTTT. The gene calls are TRBV6-6 and TRBJ1-4; D not resolved. The CDR3 has 15 amino acids. Germline-derived CDR1 and CDR2 are MNHNY and SVGAGI (reference sequence). V dropped 6 bases and J dropped 0 bases, with 11 bases sitting between them.

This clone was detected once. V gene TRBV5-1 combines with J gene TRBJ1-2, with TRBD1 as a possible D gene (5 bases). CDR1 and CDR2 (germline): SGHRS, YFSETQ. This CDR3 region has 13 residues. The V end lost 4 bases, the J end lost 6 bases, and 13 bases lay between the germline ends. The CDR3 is CASSRNGGDGYTF. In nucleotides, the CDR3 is TGCGCCAGCAGCCGAAACGGGGGGGATGGCTACACCTTC. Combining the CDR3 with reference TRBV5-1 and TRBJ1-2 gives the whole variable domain KAGVTQTPRYLIKTRGQQVTLSCSPISGHRSVSWYQQTPGQGLQFLFEYFSETQRNKGNFPGRFSGRQFSNSRSEMNVSTLELGDSALYLCASSRNGGDGYTFGSGTRLTVV.

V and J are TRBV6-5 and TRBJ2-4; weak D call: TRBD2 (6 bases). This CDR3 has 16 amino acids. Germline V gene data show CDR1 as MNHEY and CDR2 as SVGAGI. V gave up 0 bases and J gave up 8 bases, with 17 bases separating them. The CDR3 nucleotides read TGTGCCAGCAGTTACTCCCGGGGAGGTTGGGGAGACATTCAGTACTTC. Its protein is CASSYSRGGWGDIQYF.

The CDR3 region has the DNA TGTGCCAGTACACCAACAGGGATATCTTCACCCCTCCACTTT. Its translation: CASTPTGISSPLHF. The chain has TRBV19 and TRBJ1-6; maybe TRBD1 (6 bases). This CDR3 is built from 14 residues. Per the germline V gene, CDR1 is LNHDA and CDR2 is SQIVND (reference sequence). Trimming left V 7 bases short and J 9 bases short, with 16 bases between.

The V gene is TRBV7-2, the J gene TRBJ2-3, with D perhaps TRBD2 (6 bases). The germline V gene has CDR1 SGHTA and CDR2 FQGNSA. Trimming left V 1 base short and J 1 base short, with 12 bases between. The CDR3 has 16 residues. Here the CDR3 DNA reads TGTGCCAGCAGCTTAGGTCCTTCGGGGGGCACAGATACGCAGTATTTT. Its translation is CASSLGPSGGTDTQYF.

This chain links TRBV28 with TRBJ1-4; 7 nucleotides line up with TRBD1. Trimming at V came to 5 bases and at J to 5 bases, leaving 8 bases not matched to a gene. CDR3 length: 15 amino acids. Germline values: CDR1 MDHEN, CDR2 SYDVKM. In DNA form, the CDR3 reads TGTGCCAGCAGTCCCGGGTGGGGACAGAATGAAAAACTGTTTTTT. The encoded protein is CASSPGWGQNEKLFF.

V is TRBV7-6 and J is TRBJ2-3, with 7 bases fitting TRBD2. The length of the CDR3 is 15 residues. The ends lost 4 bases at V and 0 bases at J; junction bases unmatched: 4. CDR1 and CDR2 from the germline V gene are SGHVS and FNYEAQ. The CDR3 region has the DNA TGTGCCAGCAGCTCACAAGCGGGGAGCACAGATACGCAGTATTTT. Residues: CASSSQAGSTDTQYF.

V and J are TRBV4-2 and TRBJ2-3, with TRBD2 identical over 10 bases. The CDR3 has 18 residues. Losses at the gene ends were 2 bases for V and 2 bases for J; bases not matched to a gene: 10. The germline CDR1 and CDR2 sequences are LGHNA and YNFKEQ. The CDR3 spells CASSQSSVAGGATDTQYF. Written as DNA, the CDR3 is TGTGCCAGCAGCCAAAGTTCTGTAGCGGGGGGTGCCACAGATACGCAGTATTTT.

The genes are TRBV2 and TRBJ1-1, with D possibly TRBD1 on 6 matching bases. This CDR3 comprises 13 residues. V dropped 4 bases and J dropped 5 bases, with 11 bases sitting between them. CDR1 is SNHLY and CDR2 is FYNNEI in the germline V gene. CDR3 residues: CASSGTGRTEAFF. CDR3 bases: TGTGCCAGCAGTGGTACAGGGAGAACTGAAGCTTTCTTT.

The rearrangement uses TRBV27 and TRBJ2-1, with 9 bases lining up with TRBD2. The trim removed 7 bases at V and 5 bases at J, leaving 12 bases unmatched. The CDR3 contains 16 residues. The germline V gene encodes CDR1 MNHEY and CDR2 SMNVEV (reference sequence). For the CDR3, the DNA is TGTGCCAGCACAAGCGGGAGGCCCGACCGAAACAATGAGCAGTTCTTC. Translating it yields CASTSGRPDRNNEQFF.

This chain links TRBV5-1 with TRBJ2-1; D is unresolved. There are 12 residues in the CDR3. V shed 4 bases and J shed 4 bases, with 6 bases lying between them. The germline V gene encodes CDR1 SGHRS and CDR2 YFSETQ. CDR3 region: CASSNGYNEQFF. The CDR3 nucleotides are TGCGCCAGCAGCAACGGGTACAATGAGCAGTTCTTC.

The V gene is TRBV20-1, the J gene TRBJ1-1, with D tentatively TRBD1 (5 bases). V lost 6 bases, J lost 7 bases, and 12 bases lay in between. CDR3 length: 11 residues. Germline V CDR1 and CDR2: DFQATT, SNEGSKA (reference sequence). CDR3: CSAPWGDEAFF. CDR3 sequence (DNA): TGCAGTGCCCCGTGGGGGGATGAAGCTTTCTTT.

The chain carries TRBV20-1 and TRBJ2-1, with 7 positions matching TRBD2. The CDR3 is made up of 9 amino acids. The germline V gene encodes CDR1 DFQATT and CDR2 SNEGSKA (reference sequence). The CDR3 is CSAGDEQFF. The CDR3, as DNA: TGCAGCGCGGGGGATGAGCAGTTCTTC.

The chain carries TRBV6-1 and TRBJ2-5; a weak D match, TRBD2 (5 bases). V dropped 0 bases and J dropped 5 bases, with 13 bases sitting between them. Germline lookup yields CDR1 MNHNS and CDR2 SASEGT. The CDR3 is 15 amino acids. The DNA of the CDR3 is TGTGCCAGCAGTGAAGCTTCCGAGGGTTGGGAGACCCAGTACTTC. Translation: CASSEASEGWETQYF.

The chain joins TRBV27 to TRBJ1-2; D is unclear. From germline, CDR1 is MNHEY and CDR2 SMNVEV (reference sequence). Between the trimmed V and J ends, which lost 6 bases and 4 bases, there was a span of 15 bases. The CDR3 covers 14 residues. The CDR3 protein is CASRPGVHPYGYTF. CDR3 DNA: TGTGCCAGCAGACCCGGGGTCCACCCCTATGGCTACACCTTC.